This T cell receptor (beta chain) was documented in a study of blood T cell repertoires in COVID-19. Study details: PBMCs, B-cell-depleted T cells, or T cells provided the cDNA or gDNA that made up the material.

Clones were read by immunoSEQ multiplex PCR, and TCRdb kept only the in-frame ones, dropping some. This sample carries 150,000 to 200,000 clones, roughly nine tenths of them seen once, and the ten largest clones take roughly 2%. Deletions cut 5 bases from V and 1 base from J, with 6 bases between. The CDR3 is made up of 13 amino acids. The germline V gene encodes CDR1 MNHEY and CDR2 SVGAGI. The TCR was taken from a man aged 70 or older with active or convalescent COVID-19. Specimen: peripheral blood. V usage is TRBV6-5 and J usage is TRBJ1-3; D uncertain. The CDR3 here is CASSRGSGNTIYF. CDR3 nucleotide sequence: TGTGCCAGCAGTCGGGGTTCTGGAAACACCATATATTTT.